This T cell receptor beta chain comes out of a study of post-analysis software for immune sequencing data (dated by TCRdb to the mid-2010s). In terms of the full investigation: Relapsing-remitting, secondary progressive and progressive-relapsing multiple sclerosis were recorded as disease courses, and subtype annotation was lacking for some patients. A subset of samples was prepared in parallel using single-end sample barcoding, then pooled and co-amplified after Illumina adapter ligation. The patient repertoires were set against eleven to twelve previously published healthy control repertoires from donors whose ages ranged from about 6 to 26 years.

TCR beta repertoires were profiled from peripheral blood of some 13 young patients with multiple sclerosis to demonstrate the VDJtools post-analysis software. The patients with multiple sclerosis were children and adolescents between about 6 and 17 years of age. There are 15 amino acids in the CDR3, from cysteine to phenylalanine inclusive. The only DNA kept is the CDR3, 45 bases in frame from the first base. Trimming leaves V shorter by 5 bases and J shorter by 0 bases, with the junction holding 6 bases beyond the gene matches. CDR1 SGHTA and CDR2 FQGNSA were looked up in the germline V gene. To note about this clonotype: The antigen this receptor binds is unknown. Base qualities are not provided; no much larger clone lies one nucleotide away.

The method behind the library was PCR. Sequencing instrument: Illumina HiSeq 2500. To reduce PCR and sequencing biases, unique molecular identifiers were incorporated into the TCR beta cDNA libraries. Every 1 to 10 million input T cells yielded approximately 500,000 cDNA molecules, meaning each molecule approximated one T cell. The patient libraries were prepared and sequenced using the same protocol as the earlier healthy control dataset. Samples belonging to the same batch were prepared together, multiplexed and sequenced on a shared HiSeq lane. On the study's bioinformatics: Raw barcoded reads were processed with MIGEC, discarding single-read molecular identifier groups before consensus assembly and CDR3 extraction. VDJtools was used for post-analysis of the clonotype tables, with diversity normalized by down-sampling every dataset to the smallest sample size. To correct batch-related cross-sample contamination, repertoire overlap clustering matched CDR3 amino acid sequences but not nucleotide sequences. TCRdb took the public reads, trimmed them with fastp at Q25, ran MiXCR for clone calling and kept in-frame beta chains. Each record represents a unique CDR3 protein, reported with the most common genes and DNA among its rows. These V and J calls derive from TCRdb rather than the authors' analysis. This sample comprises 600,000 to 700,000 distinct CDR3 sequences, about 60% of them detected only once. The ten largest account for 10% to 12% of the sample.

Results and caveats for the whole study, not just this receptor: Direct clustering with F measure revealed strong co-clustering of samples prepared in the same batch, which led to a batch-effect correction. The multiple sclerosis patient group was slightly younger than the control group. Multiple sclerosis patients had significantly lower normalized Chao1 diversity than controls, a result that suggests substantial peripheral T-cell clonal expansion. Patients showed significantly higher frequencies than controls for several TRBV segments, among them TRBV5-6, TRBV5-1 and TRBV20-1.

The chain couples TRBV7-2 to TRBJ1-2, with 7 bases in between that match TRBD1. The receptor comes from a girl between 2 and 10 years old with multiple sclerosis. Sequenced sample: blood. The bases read TGTGCCAGCAGCATTACCGGGACAGCTAACTATGGCTACACCTTC. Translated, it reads CASSITGTANYGYTF. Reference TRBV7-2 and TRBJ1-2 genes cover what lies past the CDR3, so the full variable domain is GAGVSQSPSNKVTEKGKDVELRCDPISGHTALYWYRQSLGQGLEFLIYFQGNSAPDKSGLPSDRFSAERTGGSVSTLTIQRTQQEDSAVYLCASSITGTANYGYTFGSGTRLTVV.